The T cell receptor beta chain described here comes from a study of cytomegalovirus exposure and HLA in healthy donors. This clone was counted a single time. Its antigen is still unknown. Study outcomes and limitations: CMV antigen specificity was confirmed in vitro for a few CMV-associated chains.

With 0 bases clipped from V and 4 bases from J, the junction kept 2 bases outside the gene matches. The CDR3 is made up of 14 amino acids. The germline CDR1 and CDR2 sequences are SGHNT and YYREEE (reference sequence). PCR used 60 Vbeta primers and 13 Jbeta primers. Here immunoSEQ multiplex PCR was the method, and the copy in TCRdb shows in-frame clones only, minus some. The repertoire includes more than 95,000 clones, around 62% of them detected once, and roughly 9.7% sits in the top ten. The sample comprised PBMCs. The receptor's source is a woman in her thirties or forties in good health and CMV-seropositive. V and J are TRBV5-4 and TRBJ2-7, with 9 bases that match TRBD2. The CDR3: CASSLEAGGYEQYF. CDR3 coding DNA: TGTGCCAGCAGCTTGGAAGCGGGAGGTTACGAGCAGTACTTC.